The rows below give T cell receptor beta chains drawn from one sample of a study of shared clonotypes between healthy human individuals. This table comes from immunoSEQ multiplex PCR, and its TCRdb copy is limited to in-frame clones, with some not included. The sample has approximately 2,000,000 clones, about 94% seen once; the top ten hold approximately 1.7%. What was sequenced was naive CD8+ T cells from PBMCs. The receptor source for this set is a man between 18 and 29 years old in good health. Some clones in this sample may be carry-over from other donors' samples. CDR3s include the opening cysteine and the closing phenylalanine or tryptophan. Each record gives: D gene, clone size, J gene, CDR3 length, V gene, CDR3 protein, CDR3 DNA. The D gene is left open where the match is weak. Clone size is stated in some rows and not others, as once, few, many or a class when expanded.

TRBD2,-,TRBJ2-1,19,TRBV11-3,CASSLSTQGLAGLQDEQFF,TGTGCCAGCAGCTTATCAACACAGGGACTAGCGGGGTTACAGGATGAGCAGTTCTTC
TRBD2,-,TRBJ2-7,16,TRBV4-1,CASSHTGLAGKYEQYF,TGCGCCAGCAGCCACACGGGACTAGCGGGAAAGTACGAGCAGTACTTC
-,-,TRBJ2-7,15,TRBV7-9,CASSLSPVLGDEQYF,-
-,-,TRBJ1-1,12,TRBV19,CASSMGGTEAFF,TGTGCCAGTAGCATGGGGGGCACTGAAGCTTTCTTT
-,-,TRBJ1-1,15,TRBV11-2,CASSLDLGGRSGAFF,TGTGCCAGCAGCTTAGATCTGGGGGGCAGGTCGGGAGCTTTCTTT
-,-,TRBJ2-2,16,TRBV9,CASSVGPTGVTGELFF,TGTGCCAGCAGCGTAGGGCCGACAGGAGTTACCGGGGAGCTGTTTTTT
TRBD2,-,TRBJ2-3,17,TRBV5-1,CASSTNVAGGEWDTQYF,TGCGCCAGCAGCACCAACGTAGCGGGAGGGGAGTGGGATACGCAGTATTTT
-,-,TRBJ1-2,14,TRBV7-9,CASSYPDPGWGYTF,TGTGCCAGCAGCTACCCCGATCCGGGGTGGGGCTACACCTTC
TRBD2,-,TRBJ2-1,17,TRBV7-2,CASSLGVGRASYNEQFF,TGTGCCAGCAGCTTAGGGGTCGGGAGGGCGTCCTACAATGAGCAGTTCTTC
-,-,TRBJ1-5,14,TRBV6-1,CASSVRGGNQPQHF,TGTGCCAGCAGTGTACGGGGGGGCAATCAGCCCCAGCATTTT
-,-,TRBJ1-2,17,TRBV7-9,CASSEPTVGDLNYGYTF,TGTGCCAGCAGCGAACCGACGGTAGGGGACCTTAACTATGGCTACACCTTC
-,-,TRBJ1-1,20,TRBV30,CAWSVLGGDTGRYMNTEAFF,TGTGCCTGGAGTGTACTGGGAGGTGACACAGGGCGGTACATGAACACTGAAGCTTTCTTT
-,-,TRBJ2-1,13,TRBV7-9,CASSLTPGDEQFF,TGTGCCAGCAGCTTAACGCCGGGGGATGAGCAGTTCTTC
-,-,TRBJ1-1,16,TRBV9,CASSVVAGGIGTEAFF,TGTGCCAGCAGCGTAGTAGCGGGGGGTATAGGCACTGAAGCTTTCTTT
TRBD2,once,TRBJ2-7,18,TRBV27,CASSLSGSGPPGGYEQYF,TGTGCCAGCAGTTTATCGGGCTCGGGGCCCCCGGGGGGCTACGAGCAGTACTTC
TRBD1,-,TRBJ1-4,17,TRBV9,CASSSWTGGYPNEKLFF,TGTGCCAGCAGCTCGTGGACAGGCGGATATCCAAATGAAAAACTGTTTTTT
TRBD1,once,TRBJ1-1,14,TRBV27,CASSNRGSNTEAFF,TGTGCCAGCAGTAACAGGGGCTCCAACACTGAAGCTTTCTTT
TRBD1,-,TRBJ2-7,15,TRBV7-8,CASSRNQDRAHEQYF,TGTGCCAGCAGCCGGAACCAGGACAGGGCCCACGAGCAGTACTTC
TRBD2,-,TRBJ2-7,16,TRBV5-1,CASSFLLAGNLYEQYF,TGCGCCAGCAGCTTTCTACTAGCGGGAAATCTTTACGAGCAGTACTTC
-,-,TRBJ1-4,15,TRBV7-2,CASRSDSATNEKLFF,TGTGCCAGCAGGTCGGACAGTGCAACTAATGAAAAACTGTTTTTT
-,-,TRBJ2-3,16,TRBV27,CASSQLGTSSTDTQYF,TGTGCCAGCAGTCAACTGGGGACTTCGAGCACAGATACGCAGTATTTT
-,-,TRBJ2-5,14,TRBV2,CASSGLGGRETQYF,TGTGCCAGCAGCGGCTTGGGGGGGCGAGAGACCCAGTACTTC
-,-,TRBJ2-2,13,TRBV28,CASSLRNTGELFF,TGTGCCAGCAGTCTCAGGAACACCGGGGAGCTGTTTTTT
TRBD2,-,TRBJ2-1,14,TRBV7-3,CASSLVGSGREQFF,TGTGCCAGCAGCTTAGTCGGTAGCGGGCGTGAGCAGTTCTTC
TRBD2,-,TRBJ2-1,11,TRBV27,CASRKGLGQFF,TGTGCCAGCAGAAAGGGACTAGGGCAGTTCTTC
TRBD1,-,TRBJ2-7,15,TRBV7-2,CASSLGLTGSHEQYF,TGTGCCAGCAGCTTAGGCCTGACAGGGAGCCACGAGCAGTACTTC
-,-,TRBJ1-2,13,TRBV4-1,CASSQERGYGYTF,TGCGCCAGCAGCCAAGAAAGAGGCTATGGCTACACCTTC
-,-,TRBJ1-2,12,TRBV4-1,CASSQGGFGYTF,TGCGCCAGCAGCCAGGGAGGGTTCGGCTACACCTTC
TRBD2,-,TRBJ2-7,15,TRBV7-8,CASSYIAGGPGEQYF,TGTGCCAGCAGCTACATAGCGGGAGGGCCGGGGGAGCAGTACTTC
-,-,TRBJ2-7,14,TRBV18,CASSPDRPTYEQYF,TGTGCCAGCTCACCGGACAGACCCACCTACGAGCAGTACTTC
TRBD2,-,TRBJ2-1,16,TRBV28,CASSFRTSGIYNEQFF,TGTGCCAGCAGTTTCCGGACTAGCGGGATTTACAATGAGCAGTTCTTC
-,-,TRBJ2-2,14,TRBV6-4,CASGASGGTGELFF,TGTGCCAGCGGGGCAAGCGGTGGCACCGGGGAGCTGTTTTTT
TRBD2,-,TRBJ2-1,13,TRBV11-2,CASTPGLANEQFF,TGTGCCAGCACCCCGGGACTAGCGAATGAGCAGTTCTTC
-,-,TRBJ1-6,16,TRBV18,CASSPSRGPGNSPLHF,TGTGCCAGCTCACCCTCCAGGGGACCGGGAAATTCACCCCTCCACTTT
TRBD1,-,TRBJ2-7,15,TRBV5-1,CASSPGQTYTYEQYF,TGCGCCAGCAGCCCGGGACAGACGTATACCTACGAGCAGTACTTC
-,once,TRBJ1-4,16,TRBV7-9,CASSLSISATNEKLFF,TGTGCCAGCAGCCTATCAATAAGTGCAACTAATGAAAAACTGTTTTTT
TRBD2,-,TRBJ2-1,15,TRBV19,CASRWTSGRADEQFF,TGTGCCAGTAGGTGGACTAGCGGGAGGGCGGATGAGCAGTTCTTC
-,-,TRBJ2-7,13,TRBV28,CASSLLGTPEQYF,TGTGCCAGCAGTTTATTGGGCACCCCCGAGCAGTACTTC